A single T cell receptor beta chain is shown here with its context. These data come from a study of control samples from healthy donors and cancer patients. Trimming pared 7 bases from V and 8 bases from J, leaving 13 bases between. Per germline, CDR1 MNHEY and CDR2 SVGAGI. The CDR3 spans 12 residues. Only in-frame clones appear in the TCRdb table, and some are missing; sequencing was by immunoSEQ multiplex PCR. The table lists tens of thousands of clones, about nine tenths of them singletons. Sequences were obtained from PBMCs. The chain is built from TRBV6-5 and TRBJ2-3; weak D call: TRBD2 (6 bases). This TCR came from a man in his fifties with lung cancer. CDR3 nucleotides: TGTGCCAGCACTCAACCCGGGGGTACGCAGTATTTT. Amino acids: CASTQPGGTQYF.